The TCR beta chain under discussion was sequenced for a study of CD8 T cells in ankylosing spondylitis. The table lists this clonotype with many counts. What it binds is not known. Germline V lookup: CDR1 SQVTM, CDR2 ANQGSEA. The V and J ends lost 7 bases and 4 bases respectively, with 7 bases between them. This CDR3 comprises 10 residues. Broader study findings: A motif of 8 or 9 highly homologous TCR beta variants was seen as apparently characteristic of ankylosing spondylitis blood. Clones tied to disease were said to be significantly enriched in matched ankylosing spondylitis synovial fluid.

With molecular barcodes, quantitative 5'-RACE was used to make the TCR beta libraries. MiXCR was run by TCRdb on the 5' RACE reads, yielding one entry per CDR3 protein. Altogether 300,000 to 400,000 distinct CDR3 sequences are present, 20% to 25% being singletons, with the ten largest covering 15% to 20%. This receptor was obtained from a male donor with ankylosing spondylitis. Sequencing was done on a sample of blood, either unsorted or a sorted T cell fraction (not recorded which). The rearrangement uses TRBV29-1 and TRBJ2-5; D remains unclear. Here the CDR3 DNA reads TGCAGCGGAGAAAGAGAGACCCAGTACTTC. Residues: CSGERETQYF.